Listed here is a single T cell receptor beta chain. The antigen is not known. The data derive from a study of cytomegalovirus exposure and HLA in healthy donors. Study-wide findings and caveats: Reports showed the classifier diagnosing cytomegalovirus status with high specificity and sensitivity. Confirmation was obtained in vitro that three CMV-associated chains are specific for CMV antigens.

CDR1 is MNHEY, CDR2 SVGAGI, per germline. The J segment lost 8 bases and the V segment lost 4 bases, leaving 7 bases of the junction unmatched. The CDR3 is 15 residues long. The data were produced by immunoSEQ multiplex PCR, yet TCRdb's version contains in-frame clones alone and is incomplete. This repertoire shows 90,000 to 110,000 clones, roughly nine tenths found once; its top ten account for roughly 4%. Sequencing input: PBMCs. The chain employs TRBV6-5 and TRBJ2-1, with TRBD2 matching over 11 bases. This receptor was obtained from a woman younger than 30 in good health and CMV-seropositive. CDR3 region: CASSLAGGPLYEQFF. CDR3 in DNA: TGTGCCAGCAGTTTAGCGGGAGGGCCCTTATATGAGCAGTTCTTC.